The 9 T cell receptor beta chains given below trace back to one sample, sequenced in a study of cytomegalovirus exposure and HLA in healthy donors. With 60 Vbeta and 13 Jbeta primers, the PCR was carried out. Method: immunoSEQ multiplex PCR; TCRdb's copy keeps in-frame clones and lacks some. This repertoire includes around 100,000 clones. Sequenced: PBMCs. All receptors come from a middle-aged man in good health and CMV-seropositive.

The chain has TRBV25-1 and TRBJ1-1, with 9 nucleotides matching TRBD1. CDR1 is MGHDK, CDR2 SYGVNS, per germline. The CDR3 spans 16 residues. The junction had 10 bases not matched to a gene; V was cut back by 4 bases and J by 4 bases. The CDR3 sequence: CASSATGGSFITEAFF. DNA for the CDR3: TGTGCCAGCAGTGCCACAGGGGGCTCCTTCATCACTGAAGCTTTCTTT.

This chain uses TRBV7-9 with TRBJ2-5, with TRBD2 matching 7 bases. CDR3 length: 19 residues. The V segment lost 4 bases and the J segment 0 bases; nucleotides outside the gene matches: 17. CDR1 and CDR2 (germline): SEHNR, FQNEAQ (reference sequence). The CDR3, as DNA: TGTGCCAGCAGCTCTCCTGAACTAGCGCCTACTACGTACCAAGAGACCCAGTACTTC. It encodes CASSSPELAPTTYQETQYF.

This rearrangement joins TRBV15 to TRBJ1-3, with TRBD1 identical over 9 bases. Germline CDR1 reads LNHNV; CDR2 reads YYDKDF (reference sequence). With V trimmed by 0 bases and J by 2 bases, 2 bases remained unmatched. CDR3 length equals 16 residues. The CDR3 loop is CATSRETGGTGNTIYF. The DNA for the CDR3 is TGTGCCACCAGCAGAGAGACAGGGGGTACTGGAAACACCATATATTTT.

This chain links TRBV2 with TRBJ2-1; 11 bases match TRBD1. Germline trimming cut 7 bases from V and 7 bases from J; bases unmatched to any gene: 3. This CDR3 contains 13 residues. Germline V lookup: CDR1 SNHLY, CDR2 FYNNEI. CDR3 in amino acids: CASMGTGGNEQFF. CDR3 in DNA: TGTGCCAGCATGGGGACAGGGGGGAATGAGCAGTTCTTC.

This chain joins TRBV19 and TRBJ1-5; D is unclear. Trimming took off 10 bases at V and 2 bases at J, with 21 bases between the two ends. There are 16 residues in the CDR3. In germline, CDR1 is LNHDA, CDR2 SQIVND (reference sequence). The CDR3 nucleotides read TGTGCCACCAAACGAAGTCGGGATGAGGGCAATCAGCCCCAGCATTTT. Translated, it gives CATKRSRDEGNQPQHF.

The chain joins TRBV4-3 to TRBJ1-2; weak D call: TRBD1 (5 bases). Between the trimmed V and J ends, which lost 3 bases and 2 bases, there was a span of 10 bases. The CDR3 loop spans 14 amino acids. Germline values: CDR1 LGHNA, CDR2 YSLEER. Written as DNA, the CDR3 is TGCGCCAGCAGCCAGGCGGGACCCAACTATGGCTACACCTTC. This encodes CASSQAGPNYGYTF.

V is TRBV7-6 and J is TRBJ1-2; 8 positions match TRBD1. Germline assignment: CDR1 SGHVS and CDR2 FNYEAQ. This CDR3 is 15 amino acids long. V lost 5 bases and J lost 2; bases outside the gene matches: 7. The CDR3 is CASSPDRGLNYGYTF. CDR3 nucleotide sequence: TGTGCCAGCAGCCCAGACAGGGGACTGAACTATGGCTACACCTTC. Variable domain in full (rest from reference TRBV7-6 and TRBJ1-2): GAGVSQSPRYKVTKRGQDVALRCDPISGHVSLYWYRQALGQGPEFLTYFNYEAQQDKSGLPNDRFSAERPEGSISTLTIQRTEQRDSAMYRCASSPDRGLNYGYTFGSGTRLTVV.

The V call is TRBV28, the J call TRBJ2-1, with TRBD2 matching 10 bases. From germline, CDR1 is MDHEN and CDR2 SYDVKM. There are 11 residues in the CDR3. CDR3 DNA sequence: TGTTCCGCTAGCGGGAGCCATGAGCAGTTCTTC. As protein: CSASGSHEQFF.

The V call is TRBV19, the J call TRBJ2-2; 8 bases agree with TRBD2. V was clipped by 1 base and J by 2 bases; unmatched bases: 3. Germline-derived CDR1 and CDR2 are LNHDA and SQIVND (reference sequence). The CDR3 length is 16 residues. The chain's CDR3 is CASSIASGRNTGELFF. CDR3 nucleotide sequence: TGTGCCAGTAGTATAGCGAGCGGGAGAAACACCGGGGAGCTGTTTTTT.